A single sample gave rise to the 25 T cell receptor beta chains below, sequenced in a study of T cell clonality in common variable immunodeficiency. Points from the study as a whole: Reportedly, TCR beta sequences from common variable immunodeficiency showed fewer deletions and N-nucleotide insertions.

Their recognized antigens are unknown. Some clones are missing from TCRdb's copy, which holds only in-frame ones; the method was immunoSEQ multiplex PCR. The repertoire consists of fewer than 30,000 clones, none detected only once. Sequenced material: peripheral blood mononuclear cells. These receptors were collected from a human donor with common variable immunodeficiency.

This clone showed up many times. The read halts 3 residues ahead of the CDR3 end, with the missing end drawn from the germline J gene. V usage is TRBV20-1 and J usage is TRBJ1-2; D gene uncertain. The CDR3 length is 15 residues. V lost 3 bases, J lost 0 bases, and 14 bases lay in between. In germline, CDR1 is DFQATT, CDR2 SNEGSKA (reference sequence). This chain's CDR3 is CSASSVLRSNYGYTF. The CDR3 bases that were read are TGCAGTGCTAGTTCGGTTCTGCGCTCTAACTATGGC.

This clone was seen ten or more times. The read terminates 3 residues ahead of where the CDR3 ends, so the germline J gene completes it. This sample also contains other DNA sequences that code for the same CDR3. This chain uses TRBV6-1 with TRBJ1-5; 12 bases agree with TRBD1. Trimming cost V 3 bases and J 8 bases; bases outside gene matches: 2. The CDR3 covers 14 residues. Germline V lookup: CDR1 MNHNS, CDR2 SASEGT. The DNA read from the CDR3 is TGTGCCAGCAGTGAGGGACAGGGGGCTGAGCCC. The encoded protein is CASSEGQGAEP. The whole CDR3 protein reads CASSEGQGAEPQHF.

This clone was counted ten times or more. Partial CDR3 DNA: TGTGCCAGTATCGACAGGGGGTCGCCAGATACG. Its protein is CASIDRGSPDT. The CDR3 in its entirety is CASIDRGSPDTQYF. The chain couples TRBV19 to TRBJ2-3, with 9 nucleotides matching TRBD1. Sequencing ends 3 residues short of the CDR3 end; the germline J gene provides the rest. J was trimmed by 4 bases and V by 7 bases; bases with no gene match: 6. CDR3 length: 14 amino acids. The V gene's germline CDR1 is LNHDA and CDR2 SQIVND (reference sequence). Complete variable domain (other parts from reference TRBV19 and TRBJ2-3): DGGITQSPKYLFRKEGQNVTLSCEQNLNHDAMYWYRQDPGQGLRLIYYSQIVNDFQKGDIAEGYSVSREKKESFPLTVTSAQKNPTAFYLCASIDRGSPDTQYFGPGTRLTVL.

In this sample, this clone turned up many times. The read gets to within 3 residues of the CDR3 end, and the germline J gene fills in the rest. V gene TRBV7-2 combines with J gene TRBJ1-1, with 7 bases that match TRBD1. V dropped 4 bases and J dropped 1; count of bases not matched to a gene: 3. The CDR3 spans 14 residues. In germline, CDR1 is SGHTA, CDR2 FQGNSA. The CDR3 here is CASSSWTGNTEAFF. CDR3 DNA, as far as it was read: TGTGCCAGCAGCTCCTGGACAGGGAACACTGAA.

The chain's CDR3 is CASSPAGQGVSDTQYF. CDR3 DNA, as far as it was read: TGTGCCAGTAGTCCTGCGGGACAGGGAGTTTCAGATACG. V and J are TRBV19 and TRBJ2-3; 9 positions match TRBD1. The read ends 3 residues before the CDR3 terminus; that terminus is restored from the germline J gene. V trimming: 5 bases; J trimming: 4 bases; junction bases outside the gene matches: 10. This CDR3 has 16 residues. CDR1 is LNHDA, CDR2 SQIVND, per germline (reference sequence).

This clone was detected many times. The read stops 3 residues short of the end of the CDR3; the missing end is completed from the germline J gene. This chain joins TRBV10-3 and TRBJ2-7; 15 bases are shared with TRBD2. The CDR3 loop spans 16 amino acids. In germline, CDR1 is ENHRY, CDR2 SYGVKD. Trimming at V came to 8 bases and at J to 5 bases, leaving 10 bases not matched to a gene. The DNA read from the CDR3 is TGTGCCATCTCACGGACTAGCGGGGGGGCGTGGGACGAG. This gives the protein CAISRTSGGAWDE. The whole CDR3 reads CAISRTSGGAWDEQYF.

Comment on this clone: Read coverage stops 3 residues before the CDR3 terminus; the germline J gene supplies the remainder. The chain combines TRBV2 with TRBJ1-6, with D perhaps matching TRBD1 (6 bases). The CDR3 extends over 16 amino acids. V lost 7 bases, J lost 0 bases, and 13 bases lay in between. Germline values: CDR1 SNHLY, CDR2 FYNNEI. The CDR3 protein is CASNGRGLSYNSPLHF. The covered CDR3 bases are TGTGCCAGCAACGGCAGGGGTCTCTCCTATAATTCACCC.

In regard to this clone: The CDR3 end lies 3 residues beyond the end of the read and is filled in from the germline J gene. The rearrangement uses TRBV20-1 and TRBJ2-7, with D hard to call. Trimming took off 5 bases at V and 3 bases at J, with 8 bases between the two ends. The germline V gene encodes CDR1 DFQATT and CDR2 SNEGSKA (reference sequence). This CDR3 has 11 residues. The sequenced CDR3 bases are TGCAGTGCTGCTACCCTCTACGAG. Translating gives CSAATLYE. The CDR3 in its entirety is CSAATLYEQYF.

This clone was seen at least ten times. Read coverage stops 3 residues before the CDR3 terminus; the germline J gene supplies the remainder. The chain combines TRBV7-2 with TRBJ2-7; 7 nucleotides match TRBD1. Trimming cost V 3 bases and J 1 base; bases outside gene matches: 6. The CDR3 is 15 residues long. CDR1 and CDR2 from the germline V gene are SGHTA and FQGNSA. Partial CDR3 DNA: TGTGCCAGCAGCTTGCGACAGGGCCCTTCCTACGAG. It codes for CASSLRQGPSYE. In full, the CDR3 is CASSLRQGPSYEQYF. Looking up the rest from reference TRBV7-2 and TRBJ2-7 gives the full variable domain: GAGVSQSPSNKVTEKGKDVELRCDPISGHTALYWYRQSLGQGLEFLIYFQGNSAPDKSGLPSDRFSAERTGGSVSTLTIQRTQQEDSAVYLCASSLRQGPSYEQYFGPGTRLTVT.

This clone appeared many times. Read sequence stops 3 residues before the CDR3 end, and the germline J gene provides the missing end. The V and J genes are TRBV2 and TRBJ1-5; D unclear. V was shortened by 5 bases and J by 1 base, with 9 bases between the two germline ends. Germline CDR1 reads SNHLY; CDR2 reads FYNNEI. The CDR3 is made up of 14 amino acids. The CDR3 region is CASSLDTSNQPQHF. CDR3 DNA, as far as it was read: TGTGCCAGCAGTTTAGACACAAGCAATCAGCCC.

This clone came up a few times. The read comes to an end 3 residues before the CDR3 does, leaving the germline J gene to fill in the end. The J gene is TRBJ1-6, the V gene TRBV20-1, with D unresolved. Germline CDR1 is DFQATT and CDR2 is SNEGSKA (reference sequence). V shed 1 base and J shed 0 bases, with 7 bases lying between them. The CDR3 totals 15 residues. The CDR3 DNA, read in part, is TGCAGTGCTAGAGGCAGTCTCTCCTATAATTCACCC. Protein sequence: CSARGSLSYNSP. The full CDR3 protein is CSARGSLSYNSPLHF.

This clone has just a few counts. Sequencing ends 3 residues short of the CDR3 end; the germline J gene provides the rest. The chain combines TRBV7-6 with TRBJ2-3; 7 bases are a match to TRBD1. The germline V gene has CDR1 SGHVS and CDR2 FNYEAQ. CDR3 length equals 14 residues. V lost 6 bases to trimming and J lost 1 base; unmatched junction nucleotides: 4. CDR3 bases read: TGTGCCAGCAGTTCTGGACAGGGCACAGATACG. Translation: CASSSGQGTDT. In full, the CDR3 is CASSSGQGTDTQYF. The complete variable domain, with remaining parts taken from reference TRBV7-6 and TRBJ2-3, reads GAGVSQSPRYKVTKRGQDVALRCDPISGHVSLYWYRQALGQGPEFLTYFNYEAQQDKSGLPNDRFSAERPEGSISTLTIQRTEQRDSAMYRCASSSGQGTDTQYFGPGTRLTVL.

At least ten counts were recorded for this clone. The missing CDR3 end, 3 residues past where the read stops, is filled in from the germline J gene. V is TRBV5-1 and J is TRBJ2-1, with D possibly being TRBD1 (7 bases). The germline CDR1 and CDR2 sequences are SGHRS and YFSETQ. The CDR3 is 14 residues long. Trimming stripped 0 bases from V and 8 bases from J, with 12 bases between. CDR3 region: CASSLGQGGDEQFF. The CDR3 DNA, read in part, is TGCGCCAGCAGCTTGGGGCAGGGGGGCGATGAG.

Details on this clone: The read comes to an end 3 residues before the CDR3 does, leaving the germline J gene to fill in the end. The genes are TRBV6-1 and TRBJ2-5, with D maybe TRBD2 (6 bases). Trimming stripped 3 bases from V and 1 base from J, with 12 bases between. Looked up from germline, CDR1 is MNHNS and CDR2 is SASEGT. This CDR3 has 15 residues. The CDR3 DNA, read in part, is TGTGCCAGCAGTGACGGCGGGGTCACCCAAGAGACC. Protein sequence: CASSDGGVTQET. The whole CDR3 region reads CASSDGGVTQETQYF.

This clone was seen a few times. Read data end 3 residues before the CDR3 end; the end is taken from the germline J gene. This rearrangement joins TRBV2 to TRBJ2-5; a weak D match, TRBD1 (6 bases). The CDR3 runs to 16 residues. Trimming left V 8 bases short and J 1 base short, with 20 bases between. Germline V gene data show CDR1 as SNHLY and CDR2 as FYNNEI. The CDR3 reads CASEGAGVFAQETQYF. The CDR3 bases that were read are TGTGCCAGCGAGGGCGCAGGGGTCTTCGCCCAAGAGACC.

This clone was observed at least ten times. Incomplete CDR3 DNA: TGCAGTGCTAGAGATCCCCGTTCACTCGAA. It codes for CSARDPRSLE. The whole CDR3 reads CSARDPRSLEAFF. The chain combines TRBV20-1 with TRBJ1-1; no definite D call. The read ends 3 residues before the CDR3 terminus; that terminus is restored from the germline J gene. Germline lookup yields CDR1 DFQATT and CDR2 SNEGSKA (reference sequence). The length of the CDR3 is 13 residues.

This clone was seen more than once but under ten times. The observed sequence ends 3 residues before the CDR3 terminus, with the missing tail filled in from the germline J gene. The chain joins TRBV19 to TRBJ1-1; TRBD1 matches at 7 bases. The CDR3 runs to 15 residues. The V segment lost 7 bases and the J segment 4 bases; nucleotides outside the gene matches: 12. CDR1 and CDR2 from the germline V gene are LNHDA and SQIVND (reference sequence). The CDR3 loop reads CASTPLTGWTTEAFF. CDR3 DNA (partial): TGTGCCAGTACCCCTCTGACAGGGTGGACCACTGAA.

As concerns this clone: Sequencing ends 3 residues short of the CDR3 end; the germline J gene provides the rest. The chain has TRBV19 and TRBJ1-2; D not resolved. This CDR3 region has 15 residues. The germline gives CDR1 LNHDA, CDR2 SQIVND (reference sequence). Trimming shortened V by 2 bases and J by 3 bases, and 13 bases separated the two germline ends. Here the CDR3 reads CASSIQASTYYGYTF. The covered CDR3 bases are TGTGCCAGTAGTATACAGGCGTCGACCTACTATGGC.

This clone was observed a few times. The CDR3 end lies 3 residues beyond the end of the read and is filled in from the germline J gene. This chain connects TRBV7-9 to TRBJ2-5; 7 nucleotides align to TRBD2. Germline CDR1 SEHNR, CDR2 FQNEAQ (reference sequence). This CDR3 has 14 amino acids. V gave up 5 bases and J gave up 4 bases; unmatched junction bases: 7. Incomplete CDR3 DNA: TGTGCCAGCAGCCCGCCCCCGGGGGGAGAGACC. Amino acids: CASSPPPGGET. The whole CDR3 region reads CASSPPPGGETQYF.

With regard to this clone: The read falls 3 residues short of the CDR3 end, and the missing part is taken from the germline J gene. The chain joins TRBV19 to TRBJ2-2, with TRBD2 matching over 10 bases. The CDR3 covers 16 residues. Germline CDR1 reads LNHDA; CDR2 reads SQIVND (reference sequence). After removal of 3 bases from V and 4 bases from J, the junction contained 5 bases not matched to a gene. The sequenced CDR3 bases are TGTGCCAGTAGTATGAAAGCGGGGGGGCCCACCGGGGAG. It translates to CASSMKAGGPTGE. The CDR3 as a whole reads CASSMKAGGPTGELFF.

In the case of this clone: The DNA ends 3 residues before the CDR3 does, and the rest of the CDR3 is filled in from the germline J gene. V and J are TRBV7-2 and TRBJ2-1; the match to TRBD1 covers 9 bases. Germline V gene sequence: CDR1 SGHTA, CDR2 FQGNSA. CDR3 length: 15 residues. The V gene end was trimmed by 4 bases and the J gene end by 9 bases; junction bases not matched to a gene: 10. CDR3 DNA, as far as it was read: TGTGCCAGCAGCTACCGGGACAGGGTCCTGGGTGAG. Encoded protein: CASSYRDRVLGE. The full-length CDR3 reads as CASSYRDRVLGEQFF.

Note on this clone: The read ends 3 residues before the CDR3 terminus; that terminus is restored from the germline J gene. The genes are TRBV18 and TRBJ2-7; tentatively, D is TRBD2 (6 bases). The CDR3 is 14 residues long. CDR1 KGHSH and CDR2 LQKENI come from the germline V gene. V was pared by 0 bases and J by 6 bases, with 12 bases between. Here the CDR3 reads CASSPPGLPAEQYF. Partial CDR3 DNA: TGTGCCAGCTCACCACCGGGACTCCCCGCCGAG.

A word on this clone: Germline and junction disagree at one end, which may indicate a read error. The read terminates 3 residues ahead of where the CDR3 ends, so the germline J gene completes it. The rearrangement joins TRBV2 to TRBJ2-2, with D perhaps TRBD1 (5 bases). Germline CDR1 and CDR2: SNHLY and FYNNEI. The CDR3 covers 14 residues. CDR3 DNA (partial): TGTGCCAGCAGCGTCAGGGTGAACGCCGGGGAG. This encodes CASSVRVNAGE. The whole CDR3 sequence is CASSVRVNAGELFF.

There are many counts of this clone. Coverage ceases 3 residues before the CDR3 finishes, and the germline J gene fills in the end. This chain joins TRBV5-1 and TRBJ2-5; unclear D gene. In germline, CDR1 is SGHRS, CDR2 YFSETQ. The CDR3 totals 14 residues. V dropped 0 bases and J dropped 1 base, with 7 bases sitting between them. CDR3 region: CASSLGDFQETQYF. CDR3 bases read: TGCGCCAGCAGCTTGGGAGACTTCCAAGAGACC.

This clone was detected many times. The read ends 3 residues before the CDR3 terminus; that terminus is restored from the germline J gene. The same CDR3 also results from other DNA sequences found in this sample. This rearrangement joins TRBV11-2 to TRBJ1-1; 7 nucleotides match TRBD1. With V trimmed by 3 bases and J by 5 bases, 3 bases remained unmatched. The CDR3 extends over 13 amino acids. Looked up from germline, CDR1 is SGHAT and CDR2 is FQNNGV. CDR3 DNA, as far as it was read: TGTGCCAGCAGCTTGGCAGGGGGTACTGAA. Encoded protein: CASSLAGGTE. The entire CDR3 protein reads CASSLAGGTEAFF.